The 30 T cell receptor beta chains below come from one sample, sequenced in a study of T cells in localized non-small cell lung cancer (TCRdb year 2020). Library creation used the immunoSEQ multiplex PCR assay. TCRdb's version of the immuneACCESS table is confined to in-frame rearrangements and falls short of the full clone set. An unresolved V gene accounts for under half of the shortfall where checked; the remainder is of unknown origin. In this sample the table shows roughly 1,100 clones, approximately 22% of which occur a single time. In total, the top ten clones hold under 35% of the sample. The material sequenced was normal lung tissue next to the tumor, taken before any cancer treatment. The receptors shown here come from a male donor aged 60 or older with stage III lung adenocarcinoma.

The rearrangement links TRBV6-8 to TRBJ1-5; 9 bases match TRBD1. The CDR3 has 17 amino acids. Per the germline V gene, CDR1 is MNHGY and CDR2 is SAAAGT. Trimming at V came to 5 bases and at J to 0 bases, leaving 8 bases not matched to a gene. CDR3 sequence reads: CASSARQGEASNQPQHF. Here the CDR3 DNA reads TGTGCCAGCAGTGCTCGACAGGGGGAGGCTAGCAATCAGCCCCAGCATTTT.

A few counts support this clone. The gene calls are TRBV28 and TRBJ2-7; possibly TRBD1 or TRBD2 for D (5 bases each). Germline V lookup: CDR1 MDHEN, CDR2 SYDVKM. CDR3 length: 15 residues. With 5 bases removed from V and 3 bases from J, the gap between germline ends came to 17 bases. The CDR3 here is CASSPSSGRFYEQYF. As DNA, the CDR3 is TGTGCCAGCAGTCCATCGTCGGGACGGTTCTACGAGCAGTACTTC.

This clone appeared once. The chain recombines TRBV14 with TRBJ2-7; the D gene could be TRBD1 or TRBD2 (5 bases each). CDR1 and CDR2 (germline): SGHDN, FVKESK. V shed 4 bases and J shed 2 bases, with 12 bases lying between them. The CDR3 runs 14 residues. The CDR3 nucleotides are TGTGCCAGCAGCCGCGGTCTGGGGGCCTACGAGCAGTACTTC. It is translated as CASSRGLGAYEQYF.

By frequency in the sample, this clone is medium-sized. The V call is TRBV10-3, the J call TRBJ2-3; 11 nucleotides match TRBD1. V dropped 2 bases and J dropped 4; count of bases not matched to a gene: 5. Germline V gene lookup returns CDR1 ENHRY and CDR2 SYGVKD. The CDR3 sequence is 16 residues long. The CDR3, as DNA: TGTGCCATCAGTGAGCCGGGACAGGGGGTCTCAGATACGCAGTATTTT. This translates into CAISEPGQGVSDTQYF.

The chain has TRBV6-8 and TRBJ1-6; 7 positions match TRBD1. The CDR3 extends over 12 amino acids. With V trimmed by 6 bases and J by 7 bases, 0 bases remained unmatched. CDR1 is MNHGY and CDR2 is SAAAGT in the germline V gene. The CDR3 coding sequence is TGTGCCAGCAGACAGGGGAATTCACCCCTCCACTTT. This sequence encodes CASRQGNSPLHF.

The chain links TRBV29-1 to TRBJ2-3; perhaps TRBD2 as D (6 bases). Germline-derived CDR1 and CDR2 are SQVTM and ANQGSEA. CDR3 length: 13 amino acids. V lost 5 bases and J lost 0, with 9 bases in between. The CDR3 is CSVSGPSTDTQYF. Written as DNA, the CDR3 is TGCAGCGTTAGCGGGCCTAGCACAGATACGCAGTATTTT.

The gene calls are TRBV6-8 and TRBJ2-7; either TRBD1 or TRBD2 may fit D (6 bases each). V lost 11 bases and J lost 7, with 18 bases in between. CDR3 length equals 12 residues. Looked up from germline, CDR1 is MNHGY and CDR2 is SAAAGT. The DNA for the CDR3 is TGTGCCTTGTCCGGGGGCGAGGGGGAGCAGTACTTC. Translation: CALSGGEGEQYF.

This clone has a handful of counts. The rearrangement joins TRBV11-3 to TRBJ2-2; 14 bases fit TRBD2. Germline V CDR1 and CDR2: SGHNT, YENEEA. The CDR3 sequence is 19 residues long. The V gene end was trimmed by 4 bases and the J gene end by 4 bases; junction bases not matched to a gene: 11. The DNA of the CDR3 is TGTGCCAGCAGCTCCTTGGGGACTAGCGGGGGCCGGGGCACCGGGGAGCTGTTTTTT. It is translated as CASSSLGTSGGRGTGELFF.

This clone showed up just a few times. The chain uses TRBV6-8 and TRBJ1-6; D unclear. Trimming pared 2 bases from V and 7 bases from J, leaving 15 bases between. From germline, CDR1 is MNHGY and CDR2 SAAAGT. The CDR3 sequence is 16 residues long. CDR3 in DNA: TGTGCCAGCAGTTACCGACCCCGGGGAATCAATTCACCCCTCCACTTT. Amino acid sequence: CASSYRPRGINSPLHF.

This chain uses TRBV6-8 with TRBJ2-7, with 8 bases fitting TRBD1. Per the germline V gene, CDR1 is MNHGY and CDR2 is SAAAGT. The CDR3 consists of 15 residues. V was clipped by 6 bases and J by 1 base; unmatched bases: 8. This CDR3 is CASRPPDRASYEQYF. Here the CDR3 DNA reads TGTGCCAGCAGGCCCCCGGACAGGGCTTCCTACGAGCAGTACTTC.

The V and J genes are TRBV5-1 and TRBJ2-6, with D unresolved. The CDR3 covers 17 residues. Trimming pared 0 bases from V and 0 bases from J, leaving 10 bases between. In germline, CDR1 is SGHRS, CDR2 YFSETQ. The CDR3 is CASSLEAQSSGANVLTF. CDR3 in DNA: TGCGCCAGCAGCTTGGAAGCACAGAGCTCTGGGGCCAACGTCCTGACTTTC.

The rearrangement uses TRBV29-1 and TRBJ1-1; no firm D call. Germline V lookup: CDR1 SQVTM, CDR2 ANQGSEA. V was clipped by 5 bases and J by 4 bases, with 11 bases between them. CDR3 length: 12 residues. The DNA of the CDR3 is TGCAGCGTTCGTTTCGCGGGCACTGAAGCTTTCTTT. Residues: CSVRFAGTEAFF. Based on the CDR3 plus reference TRBV29-1 and TRBJ1-1, the full variable domain is SAVISQKPSRDICQRGTSLTIQCQVDSQVTMMFWYRQQPGQSLTLIATANQGSEATYESGFVIDKFPISRPNLTFSTLTVSNMSPEDSSIYLCSVRFAGTEAFFGQGTRLTVV.

The chain links TRBV6-8 to TRBJ1-5; D not resolved. Per germline, CDR1 MNHGY and CDR2 SAAAGT. The V gene lost 8 bases and the J gene lost 5 bases, with 13 bases spanning the gap. The CDR3 is 13 residues long. CDR3 in amino acids: CASLAGDYQPQHF. The CDR3 coding sequence is TGTGCCAGCTTAGCCGGGGATTATCAGCCCCAGCATTTT.

This clone is labeled as large (0.1 to 1%). V usage is TRBV29-1 and J usage is TRBJ1-1; D possibly corresponds to TRBD1 (6 bases). The V end lost 7 bases, the J end lost 5 bases, and 17 bases lay between the germline ends. Germline V lookup: CDR1 SQVTM, CDR2 ANQGSEA. The CDR3 is made up of 13 amino acids. CDR3 protein: CSGSEGGRTEAFF. As DNA, the CDR3 is TGCAGCGGATCCGAGGGGGGGCGGACTGAAGCTTTCTTT. Full variable domain (remainder filled in from reference TRBV29-1 and TRBJ1-1): SAVISQKPSRDICQRGTSLTIQCQVDSQVTMMFWYRQQPGQSLTLIATANQGSEATYESGFVIDKFPISRPNLTFSTLTVSNMSPEDSSIYLCSGSEGGRTEAFFGQGTRLTVV.

As concerns this clone: One end of the junction is discordant with germline, which a read error may explain. J is TRBJ2-1 and V is TRBV6-8; tentatively, D is TRBD1 or TRBD2 (5 bases each). The CDR3 covers 12 residues. In germline, CDR1 is MNHGY, CDR2 SAAAGT. Here the CDR3 DNA reads TGTGCCAGCAGTGACTCAGGGACTGAGCAGTTCTTC. Its translation is CASSDSGTEQFF.

This clone appeared a few times. The chain employs TRBV11-3 and TRBJ2-7; 8 nucleotides align to TRBD1. There are 15 residues in the CDR3. Germline V gene sequence: CDR1 SGHNT, CDR2 YENEEA. V shed 5 bases, J shed 2 bases, and the junction held 8 bases outside the gene matches. The CDR3 bases are TGTGCCAGCAGCCAGAACAGGGGGGAAACCTACGAGCAGTACTTC. It translates to CASSQNRGETYEQYF.

This clone turned up a few times. V usage is TRBV30 and J usage is TRBJ1-6, with 7 bases identical to TRBD1. V lost 4 bases to trimming and J lost 8 bases; unmatched junction nucleotides: 5. Germline-derived CDR1 and CDR2 are GTSNPN and SVGIG (reference sequence). The CDR3 extends over 13 amino acids. The CDR3 here is CAWNRDSYSPLHF. For the CDR3, the DNA is TGTGCCTGGAACCGGGACAGTTATTCACCCCTCCACTTT.

This clone has just a few counts. This chain links TRBV9 with TRBJ1-4; a possible D gene is TRBD1 (6 bases). Germline V gene data show CDR1 as SGDLS and CDR2 as YYNGEE. The CDR3 contains 15 residues. V shed 0 bases and J shed 7 bases, with 13 bases lying between them. CDR3 bases: TGTGCCAGCAGCGTAGCGGGGGGCGCGAGTGAAAAACTGTTTTTT. It is translated as CASSVAGGASEKLFF.

In its sample, this clone ranks as medium-sized. The chain is built from TRBV11-3 and TRBJ1-1; D is uncertain. Germline assignment: CDR1 SGHNT and CDR2 YENEEA. V lost 5 bases and J lost 0, with 13 bases in between. The CDR3 has 15 amino acids. The CDR3 reads CASSRPDGMNTEAFF. CDR3 nucleotide sequence: TGTGCCAGCAGCCGCCCCGACGGCATGAACACTGAAGCTTTCTTT. The full variable domain, rest sourced from reference TRBV11-3 and TRBJ1-1, is EAGVVQSPRYKIIEKKQPVAFWCNPISGHNTLYWYLQNLGQGPELLIRYENEEAVDDSQLPKDRFSAERLKGVDSTLKIQPAELGDSAVYLCASSRPDGMNTEAFFGQGTRLTVV.

This rearrangement joins TRBV11-3 to TRBJ1-3, with D perhaps matching TRBD1 (5 bases). The V gene lost 5 bases and the J gene lost 1 base, with 12 bases spanning the gap. This CDR3 has 15 amino acids. In germline, CDR1 is SGHNT, CDR2 YENEEA. The CDR3 nucleotides are TGTGCCAGCAGCGATTATGCAGGGTCTGGAAACACCATATATTTT. Translation gives CASSDYAGSGNTIYF.

This clone has only a few counts. The chain recombines TRBV11-3 with TRBJ1-1; 8 nucleotides match TRBD1. Germline values: CDR1 SGHNT, CDR2 YENEEA. The CDR3 is made up of 18 amino acids. With V trimmed by 5 bases and J by 2 bases, 16 bases remained unmatched. The CDR3 DNA reads as TGTGCCAGCAGCCCGGACATAGGACAGGGTAGGAGAAACACTGAAGCTTTCTTT. It translates to CASSPDIGQGRRNTEAFF.

This clone has just a few counts. This chain links TRBV30 with TRBJ2-1; D unresolved. V was cut by 0 bases and J by 0 bases, with 12 bases left in between. The CDR3 is 16 amino acids. Germline CDR1 and CDR2: GTSNPN and SVGIG (reference sequence). CDR3 sequence reads: CAWSVQSGYSYNEQFF. The CDR3 region has the DNA TGTGCCTGGAGTGTACAATCAGGTTACTCCTACAATGAGCAGTTCTTC.

By its share, this clone is medium-sized. The chain joins TRBV10-3 to TRBJ2-3; possibly TRBD2 for D (5 bases). The CDR3 is made up of 16 amino acids. Trimming pared 0 bases from V and 3 bases from J, leaving 13 bases between. From germline, CDR1 is ENHRY and CDR2 SYGVKD. The CDR3 spells CAISESGSAITDTQYF. CDR3 nucleotides: TGTGCCATCAGTGAGTCGGGGAGCGCAATAACAGATACGCAGTATTTT.

By share, this clone ranks as medium-sized (0.01 to 0.1%). The CDR3 DNA is TGTGCCAGCATCGACAGGGATCCCTCGTTGGAGACCCAGTACTTC. It codes for CASIDRDPSLETQYF. The chain recombines TRBV6-8 with TRBJ2-5, with 7 bases that match TRBD1. Germline lookup yields CDR1 MNHGY and CDR2 SAAAGT. J gave up 5 bases and V 7 bases, and 13 bases lay outside the gene matches. The CDR3 totals 15 residues.

J is TRBJ1-6 and V is TRBV19; D gene unclear. The CDR3 covers 13 residues. V gave up 4 bases and J gave up 7 bases, with 8 bases separating them. Germline CDR1 and CDR2: LNHDA and SQIVND (reference sequence). This chain's CDR3 is CASSTHKNSPLHF. The CDR3, as DNA: TGTGCCAGTAGTACCCATAAGAATTCACCCCTCCACTTT.

The V call is TRBV9, the J call TRBJ1-6; D may be TRBD1 (5 bases). Germline V lookup: CDR1 SGDLS, CDR2 YYNGEE. The CDR3 is 15 residues long. The V gene lost 4 bases and the J gene lost 10 bases, with 18 bases spanning the gap. CDR3 in amino acids: CASSRREGEGSPLHF. CDR3 in DNA: TGTGCCAGCAGCCGTAGAGAAGGGGAAGGGTCACCCCTCCACTTT.

There are a few counts of this clone. The chain links TRBV6-8 to TRBJ1-1, with D perhaps matching TRBD1 (5 bases). Trimming cost V 6 bases and J 4 bases, with 9 bases left between them. The CDR3 runs to 12 residues. Germline CDR1 MNHGY, CDR2 SAAAGT. As DNA, the CDR3 is TGTGCCAGCAGAGCCGGGACCACTGAAGCTTTCTTT. Amino acid sequence: CASRAGTTEAFF.

This chain connects TRBV11-3 to TRBJ1-4; 7 nucleotides agree with TRBD1. V shed 5 bases, J shed 8 bases, and the junction held 8 bases outside the gene matches. CDR1 and CDR2 from the germline V gene are SGHNT and YENEEA. CDR3 length: 14 amino acids. The CDR3 loop is CASSNSGTDEKLFF. CDR3 sequence (DNA): TGTGCCAGCAGCAACTCCGGGACAGACGAAAAACTGTTTTTT.

This clone has more than one count but fewer than ten. The chain couples TRBV7-6 to TRBJ2-1, with TRBD2 matching 15 bases. The J segment lost 0 bases and the V segment lost 4 bases, leaving 7 bases of the junction unmatched. Germline V gene data show CDR1 as SGHVS and CDR2 as FNYEAQ. The CDR3 spans 19 residues. CDR3 bases: TGTGCCAGCAGCTCGGGACTAGCGGGGGGCCTTCGCTCCTACAATGAGCAGTTCTTC. Its translation: CASSSGLAGGLRSYNEQFF.

The chain employs TRBV11-3 and TRBJ1-2, with 9 bases identical to TRBD1. This CDR3 is 15 amino acids long. With V trimmed by 5 bases and J by 5 bases, 9 bases remained unmatched. Germline CDR1 reads SGHNT; CDR2 reads YENEEA. The CDR3 nucleotides are TGTGCCAGCAGCCCGACAGGGGGGCCGATGTATGGCTACACCTTC. It translates to CASSPTGGPMYGYTF.